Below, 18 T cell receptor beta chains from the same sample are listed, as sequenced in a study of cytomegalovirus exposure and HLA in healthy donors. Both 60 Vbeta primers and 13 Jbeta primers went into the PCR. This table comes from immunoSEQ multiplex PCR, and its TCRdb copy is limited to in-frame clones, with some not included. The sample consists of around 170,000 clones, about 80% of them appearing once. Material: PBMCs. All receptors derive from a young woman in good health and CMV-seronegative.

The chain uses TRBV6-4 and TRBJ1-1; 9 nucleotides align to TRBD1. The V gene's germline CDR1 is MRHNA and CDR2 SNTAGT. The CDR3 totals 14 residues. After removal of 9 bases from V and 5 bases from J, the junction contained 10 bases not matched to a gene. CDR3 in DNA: TGTGCCAGAAAGACAGGGGGAGGTTGTACTGAAGCTTTCTTT. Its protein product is CARKTGGGCTEAFF.

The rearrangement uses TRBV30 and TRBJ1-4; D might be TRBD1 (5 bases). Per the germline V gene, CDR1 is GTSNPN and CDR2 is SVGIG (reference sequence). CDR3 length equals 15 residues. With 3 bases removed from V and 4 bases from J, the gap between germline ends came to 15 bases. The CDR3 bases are TGTGCCTGGAGCGACGTGGCAGGGCATAATGAAAAACTGTTTTTT. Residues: CAWSDVAGHNEKLFF.

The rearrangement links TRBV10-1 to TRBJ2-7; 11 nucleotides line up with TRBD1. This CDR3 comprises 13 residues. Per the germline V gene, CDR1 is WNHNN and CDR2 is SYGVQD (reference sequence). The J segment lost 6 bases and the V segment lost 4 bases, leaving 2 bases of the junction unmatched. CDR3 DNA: TGCGCCAGCAGTGGGACAGGGGGCCTCGAGCAGTACTTC. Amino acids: CASSGTGGLEQYF.

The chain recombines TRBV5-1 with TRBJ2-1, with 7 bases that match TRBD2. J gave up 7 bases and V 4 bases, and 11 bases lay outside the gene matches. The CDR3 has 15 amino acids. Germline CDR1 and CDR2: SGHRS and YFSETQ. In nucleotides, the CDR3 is TGCGCCAGCAGCCTAACCCCCGGGACTATAAATGAGCAGTTCTTC. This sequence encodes CASSLTPGTINEQFF.

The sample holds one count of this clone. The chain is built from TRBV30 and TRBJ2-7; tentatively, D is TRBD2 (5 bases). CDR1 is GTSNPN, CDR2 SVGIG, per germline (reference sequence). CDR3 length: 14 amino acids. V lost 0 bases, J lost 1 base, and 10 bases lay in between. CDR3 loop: CAWSVGGPSYEQYF. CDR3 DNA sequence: TGTGCCTGGAGTGTAGGAGGTCCTTCCTACGAGCAGTACTTC. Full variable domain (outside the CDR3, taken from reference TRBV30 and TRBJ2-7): SQTIHQWPATLVQPVGSPLSLECTVEGTSNPNLYWYRQAAGRGLQLLFYSVGIGQISSEVPQNLSASRPQDRQFILSSKKLLLSDSGFYLCAWSVGGPSYEQYFGPGTRLTVT.

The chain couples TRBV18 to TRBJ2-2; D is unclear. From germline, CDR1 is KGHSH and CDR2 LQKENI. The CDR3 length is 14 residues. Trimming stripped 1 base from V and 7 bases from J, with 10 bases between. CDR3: CASSPLESIGELFF. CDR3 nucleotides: TGTGCCAGCTCACCACTAGAGAGCATCGGGGAGCTGTTTTTT.

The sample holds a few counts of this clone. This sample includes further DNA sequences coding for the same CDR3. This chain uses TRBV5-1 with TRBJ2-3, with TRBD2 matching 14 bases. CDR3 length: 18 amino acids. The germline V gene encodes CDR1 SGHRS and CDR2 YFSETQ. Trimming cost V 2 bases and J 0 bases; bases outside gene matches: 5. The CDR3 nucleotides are TGCGCCAGCAGCTTCGGACTAGCGGGGGGCACTAGCACAGATACGCAGTATTTT. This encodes CASSFGLAGGTSTDTQYF.

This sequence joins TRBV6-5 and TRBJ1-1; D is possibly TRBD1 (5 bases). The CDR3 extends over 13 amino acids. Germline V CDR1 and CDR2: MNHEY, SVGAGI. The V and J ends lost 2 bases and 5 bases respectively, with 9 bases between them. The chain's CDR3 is CASSYLGGTEAFF. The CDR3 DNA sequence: TGTGCCAGCAGTTACCTCGGGGGGACTGAAGCTTTCTTT.

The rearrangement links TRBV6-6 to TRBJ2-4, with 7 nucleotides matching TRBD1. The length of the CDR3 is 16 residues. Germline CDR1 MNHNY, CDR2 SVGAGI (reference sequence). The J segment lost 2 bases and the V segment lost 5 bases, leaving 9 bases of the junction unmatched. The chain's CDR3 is CASSMHRGGPKNIQYF. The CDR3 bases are TGTGCCAGCAGTATGCACAGGGGTGGGCCCAAAAACATTCAGTACTTC.

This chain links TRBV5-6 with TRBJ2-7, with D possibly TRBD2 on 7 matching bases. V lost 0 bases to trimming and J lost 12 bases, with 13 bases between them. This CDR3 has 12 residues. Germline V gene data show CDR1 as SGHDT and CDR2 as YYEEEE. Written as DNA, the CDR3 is TGTGCCAGCAGCTTGGTGGGGGGGCCGGGGTACTTC. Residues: CASSLVGGPGYF.

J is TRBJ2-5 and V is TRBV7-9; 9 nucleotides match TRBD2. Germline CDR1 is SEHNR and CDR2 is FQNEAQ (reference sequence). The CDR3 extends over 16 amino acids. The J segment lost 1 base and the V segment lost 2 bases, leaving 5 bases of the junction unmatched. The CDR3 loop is CASSLQRGAAQETQYF. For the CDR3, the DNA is TGTGCCAGCAGCTTACAGCGGGGGGCGGCCCAAGAGACCCAGTACTTC.

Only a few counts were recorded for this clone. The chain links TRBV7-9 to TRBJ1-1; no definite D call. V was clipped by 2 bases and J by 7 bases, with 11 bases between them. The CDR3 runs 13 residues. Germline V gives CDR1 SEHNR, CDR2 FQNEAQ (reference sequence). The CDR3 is CASSLLLSGEAFF. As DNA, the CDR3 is TGTGCCAGCAGCTTACTTTTATCGGGTGAAGCTTTCTTT.

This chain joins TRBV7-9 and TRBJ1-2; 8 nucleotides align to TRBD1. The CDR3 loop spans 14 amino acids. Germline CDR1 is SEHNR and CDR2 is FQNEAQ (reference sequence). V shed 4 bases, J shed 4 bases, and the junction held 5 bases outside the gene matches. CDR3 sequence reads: CASSSGQGGYGYTF. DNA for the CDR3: TGTGCCAGCAGCTCCGGACAGGGCGGCTATGGCTACACCTTC. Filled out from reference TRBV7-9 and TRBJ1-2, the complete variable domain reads DTGVSQNPRHKITKRGQNVTFRCDPISEHNRLYWYRQTLGQGPEFLTYFQNEAQLEKSRLLSDRFSAERPKGSFSTLEIQRTEQGDSAMYLCASSSGQGGYGYTFGSGTRLTVV.

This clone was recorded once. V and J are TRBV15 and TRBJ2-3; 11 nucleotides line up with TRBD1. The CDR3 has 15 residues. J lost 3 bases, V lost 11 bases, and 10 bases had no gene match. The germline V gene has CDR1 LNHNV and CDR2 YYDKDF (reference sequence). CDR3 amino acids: CAVRTGGVWTDTQYF. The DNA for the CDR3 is TGTGCCGTGAGGACAGGGGGCGTTTGGACAGATACGCAGTATTTT. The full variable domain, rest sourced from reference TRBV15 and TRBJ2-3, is DAMVIQNPRYQVTQFGKPVTLSCSQTLNHNVMYWYQQKSSQAPKLLFHYYDKDFNNEADTPDNFQSRRPNTSFCFLDIRSPGLGDTAMYLCAVRTGGVWTDTQYFGPGTRLTVL.

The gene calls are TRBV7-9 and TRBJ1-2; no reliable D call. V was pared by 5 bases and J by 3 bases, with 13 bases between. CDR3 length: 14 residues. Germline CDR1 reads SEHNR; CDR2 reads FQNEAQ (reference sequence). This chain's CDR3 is CASSEVPADYGYTF. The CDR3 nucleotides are TGTGCCAGCAGCGAAGTGCCTGCAGACTATGGCTACACCTTC.

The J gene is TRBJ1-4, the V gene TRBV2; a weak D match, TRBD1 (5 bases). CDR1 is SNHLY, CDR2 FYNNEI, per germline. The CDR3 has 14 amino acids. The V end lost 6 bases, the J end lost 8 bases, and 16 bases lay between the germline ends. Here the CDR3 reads CASSTQGEAEKLFF. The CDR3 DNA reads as TGTGCCAGCAGCACTCAGGGTGAGGCCGAAAAACTGTTTTTT.

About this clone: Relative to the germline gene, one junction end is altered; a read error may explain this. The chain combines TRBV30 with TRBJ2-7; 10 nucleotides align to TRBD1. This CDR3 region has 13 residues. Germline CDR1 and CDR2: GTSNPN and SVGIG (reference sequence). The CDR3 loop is CATKRDRGYEQCF. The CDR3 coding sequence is TGTGCCACAAAGAGGGACAGGGGCTACGAGCAGTGCTTC.

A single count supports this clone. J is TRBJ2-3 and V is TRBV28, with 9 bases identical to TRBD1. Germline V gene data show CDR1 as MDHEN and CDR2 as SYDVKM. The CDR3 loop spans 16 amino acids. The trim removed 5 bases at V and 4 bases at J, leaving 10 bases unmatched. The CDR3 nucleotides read TGTGCCAGCAGTCTACCGGGACAGGGAGACGCAGATACGCAGTATTTT. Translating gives CASSLPGQGDADTQYF.